This record covers a single TCR beta chain. Its cognate antigen has yet to be identified. No base quality values were provided; no much bigger clone lies one nucleotide off. Collaborating institutions collected whole blood in K2EDTA tubes following their own protocols. For TCRbeta analysis, collaborator samples were shipped as frozen whole blood, as isolated PBMCs, or as DNA extracted from either sample type. This record belongs to a study of blood T cell repertoires in COVID-19 (dated by TCRdb to between 2020 and 2021). In terms of the full investigation: Samples from collaborators originated in the United States, Italy and Spain and spanned both the acute and convalescent phases of COVID-19. Nearly every sample came with metadata listing a de-identified subject ID, COVID-19 status, age in years and sex. HLA class I and class II types, where available, came from metadata supplied by the sample provider rather than from assay-based typing. The dataset comprised deeply sampled blood TCRbeta repertoires from subjects exposed to, actively infected with, or recovered from COVID-19. The repertoires were released in a freely available public database meant as a resource for research on the immune response to SARS-CoV-2. The samples were drawn from two sources: the first 160 participants of the ongoing ImmuneRACE study, and 1,200 or so subjects contributed by 6 global collaborators. The prospective study material was composed of cDNA or gDNA derived from T cells, B-cell-depleted T cells, or PBMCs.

TCRbeta CDR3 regions were amplified from genomic DNA by means of the immunoSEQ Assay, a bias-controlled multiplex PCR. Per the authors' processing: The number of nucleated cells in each sample was estimated by amplification of reference gene primers within the assay. Sequence reads were collapsed and filtered to measure the absolute abundance of every unique TCRbeta CDR3 rearrangement. For each sample, productive Simpson clonality was calculated by taking the square root of Simpson's diversity index across productive rearrangements. What TCRdb holds here is the immuneACCESS table cut down to in-frame rearrangements. Part of the clones is not present; checked against another copy, under half of the missing clones reflect an unresolved V gene, and the others are unexplained. V, J and clone size were drawn from that table, and D and trimming were deduced from the DNA. The sample yields roughly 100,000 clones; 84% were counted once. Of the sample, around 10% is held by the ten largest clones.

The germline V gene encodes CDR1 SGHRS and CDR2 YFSETQ. The CDR3 runs 14 residues from the cysteine to the phenylalanine. CDR3 DNA is the only sequence kept; it has 42 bases, read in frame from the first base. V and J are truncated by 0 bases and 8 bases respectively, leaving an intervening sequence of 9 bases. What the research found in general, with its limitations: How much clinical and demographic metadata was included differed by source and by participant, and the metadata was provided uncurated.

Sequencing was carried out using peripheral blood. This sequence was found in a man aged 40-49 years with active or convalescent COVID-19. The chain was built from TRBV5-1 and TRBJ1-6, with the D gene uncertain. At the DNA level, the sequence is TGCGCCAGCAGCTTGGATGGCGGGGATTCACCCCTCCACTTT. This yields the protein CASSLDGGDSPLHF.